A selection of T cell receptor beta chains follows, all from one sample in a study of T cells in Graves' hyperthyroidism and ophthalmopathy. TCRdb fed the multiplex PCR reads into MiXCR, producing one record per CDR3 protein. The data contain 550,000 to 600,000 distinct CDR3 sequences, 14% of them seen just once; the ten biggest clones take up roughly 7.1%. Source material: blood. These receptors were obtained from a woman aged 18-30 years with Graves' ophthalmopathy. CDR3s include the opening cysteine and the closing phenylalanine or tryptophan. The order of the fields is V gene, clone size, D gene, J gene, CDR3 protein, CDR3 DNA. A D gene is named only where the DNA matches it firmly. The size entry is marked missing in some rows and otherwise reads once, few, many or a size class.

TRBV27	many	.	TRBJ1-1	CASSVGGANTEAFF	TGTGCCAGCAGTGTCGGGGGGGCGAACACTGAAGCTTTCTTT
TRBV12-3/TRBV12-4	many	TRBD2	TRBJ2-1	CASSLAGGLGNEQFF	TGTGCCAGCAGTCTAGCGGGAGGTTTAGGCAATGAGCAGTTCTTC
TRBV7-2	many	TRBD2	TRBJ2-1	CASSRTSGNNEQFF	TGTGCCAGCAGCCGGACTAGCGGGAATAATGAGCAGTTCTTC
TRBV2	many	TRBD2	TRBJ2-7	CASSGGSGGYEQYF	TGTGCCAGCAGTGGAGGTAGCGGGGGCTACGAGCAGTACTTC
TRBV28	many	TRBD1	TRBJ1-2	CASSTTGGWGYTF	TGTGCCAGCAGCACAACAGGGGGCTGGGGCTACACCTTC
TRBV7-3	once	TRBD2	TRBJ2-5	CASSPGPGLAGGSQETQYF	TGTGCCAGCAGCCCCGGCCCGGGACTAGCGGGAGGAAGCCAAGAGACCCAGTACTTC
TRBV19	few	TRBD1	TRBJ1-2	CASGTGFYGYTF	TGTGCCAGTGGGACAGGGTTCTATGGCTACACCTTC
TRBV29-1	.	TRBD1	TRBJ2-1	CSVEGQGGPYNEQFF	TGCAGCGTTGAGGGACAGGGTGGGCCTTACAATGAGCAGTTCTTC
TRBV3-1	.	.	TRBJ2-1	CASSQVGGREWGNEQFF	TGTGCCAGCAGCCAAGTAGGGGGCCGGGAGTGGGGCAATGAGCAGTTCTTC
TRBV12-3/TRBV12-4	many	.	TRBJ1-5	CASSQGGLLSNQPQHF	TGTGCCAGCAGCCAGGGAGGCCTCCTGAGCAATCAGCCCCAGCATTTT
TRBV7-3	many	TRBD2	TRBJ2-3	CASSWWGLVSDTQYF	TGTGCCAGCAGCTGGTGGGGACTAGTGTCAGATACGCAGTATTTT
TRBV7-3	many	TRBD1	TRBJ1-1	CASRPTGVMNTEAFF	TGTGCCAGCAGGCCTACAGGGGTCATGAACACTGAAGCTTTCTTT
TRBV12-3/TRBV12-4	many	.	TRBJ2-7	CASSGGTLREQYF	TGTGCCAGCAGTGGGGGGACCCTACGCGAGCAGTACTTC
TRBV30	many	.	TRBJ1-2	CAWSVDLSPNYGYTF	TGTGCCTGGAGTGTAGACTTGTCGCCTAACTATGGCTACACCTTC
TRBV20-1	many	.	TRBJ2-3	CSAPPVDTTDTQYF	TGCAGTGCTCCCCCGGTCGATACCACAGATACGCAGTATTTT
TRBV4-1	.	.	TRBJ1-2	CASSQAGSNYGYTF	TGCGCCAGCAGCCAAGCGGGCAGCAACTATGGCTACACCTTC
TRBV10-3	many	TRBD1	TRBJ1-4	CAISESRPGTGTATNEKLFF	TGTGCCATCAGTGAGTCGCGACCTGGGACAGGGACTGCAACTAATGAAAAACTGTTTTTT
TRBV28	many	TRBD1	TRBJ2-1	CASSLGPGQGYNEQFF	TGTGCCAGCAGTTTGGGGCCGGGACAGGGCTACAATGAGCAGTTCTTC
TRBV20-1	.	TRBD1	TRBJ1-6	CSASTPTGGGSPLHF	TGCAGTGCTAGCACACCCACAGGGGGCGGGTCACCCCTCCACTTT
TRBV2	many	.	TRBJ2-7	CASSEASYRRPNEQYF	TGTGCCAGCAGTGAAGCAAGTTACAGGCGGCCTAACGAGCAGTACTTC
TRBV27	.	TRBD1	TRBJ1-6	CASSSLGTAKNSPLHF	TGTGCCAGCAGTAGCCTGGGGACAGCCAAAAATTCACCCCTCCACTTT
TRBV11-2	many	.	TRBJ2-7	CASSYEAYEQYF	TGTGCCAGCAGCTACGAGGCCTACGAGCAGTACTTC
TRBV6-1	.	.	TRBJ2-3	CASSLDVRDTQYF	TGTGCCAGCAGTCTAGACGTCAGGGATACGCAGTATTTT
TRBV7-2	many	.	TRBJ2-3	CASSPDSPPDTQYF	TGTGCCAGCAGCCCAGACAGTCCCCCAGATACGCAGTATTTT
TRBV12-3/TRBV12-4	.	.	TRBJ2-7	CASSIYNEQYF	TGTGCCAGCAGTATATACAACGAGCAGTACTTC
TRBV12-5	many	.	TRBJ2-1	CASAPGYNEQFF	TGTGCTAGTGCCCCGGGGTACAATGAGCAGTTCTTC
TRBV19	once	.	TRBJ1-6	CASSMSDSPLHF	TGTGCCAGTAGTATGTCGGATTCACCCCTCCACTTT
TRBV19	many	.	TRBJ1-4	CASSTGTSSNEKLFF	TGTGCCAGTAGTACCGGGACAAGCTCTAATGAAAAACTGTTTTTT
TRBV2	many	TRBD1	TRBJ2-2	CASSRQGTRNTGELFF	TGTGCCAGCAGCAGACAGGGGACAAGGAACACCGGGGAGCTGTTTTTT
TRBV6-2/TRBV6-3	.	TRBD1	TRBJ1-6	CASSYSGTGPRLHF	TGTGCCAGCAGTTACTCCGGGACAGGCCCACGCCTCCACTTT
TRBV30	many	.	TRBJ2-5	CAWSHGAGKGGETQYF	TGTGCCTGGAGCCACGGGGCAGGGAAAGGAGGGGAGACCCAGTACTTC
TRBV10-3	few	.	TRBJ2-3	CAIRLGAGTDTQYF	TGTGCCATCAGGTTAGGGGCCGGCACAGATACGCAGTATTTT
TRBV28	many	.	TRBJ1-1	CASSVWAGGPPNTEAFF	TGTGCCAGCAGTGTCTGGGCTGGTGGACCGCCGAACACTGAAGCTTTCTTT
TRBV11-2	many	TRBD1	TRBJ2-1	CASSREAGQGYNEQFF	TGTGCCAGCAGCCGGGAGGCGGGACAGGGCTACAATGAGCAGTTCTTC
TRBV28	many	TRBD1	TRBJ2-4	CASSAGGSSNIQYF	TGTGCCAGCAGTGCAGGGGGATCGAGTAACATTCAGTACTTC
TRBV28	many	.	TRBJ2-1	CASSFSGPYNEQFF	TGTGCCAGCAGTTTTAGCGGCCCCTACAATGAGCAGTTCTTC
TRBV20-1	once	.	TRBJ1-3	CSALYRENGNTIYF	TGCAGTGCTTTATACAGGGAGAATGGAAACACCATATATTTT
TRBV24-1	.	TRBD2	TRBJ2-5	CATSEGDSSGRETQYF	TGTGCCACCAGTGAAGGGGATAGTAGCGGGAGGGAGACCCAGTACTTC
TRBV5-6	few	.	TRBJ1-6	CASSKLRGIGPPLHF	TGTGCCAGCAGCAAGCTACGGGGAATCGGGCCACCCCTCCACTTT
TRBV15	many	.	TRBJ2-7	CATSEPSGRAIYEQYF	TGTGCCACCAGCGAACCCTCGGGGCGGGCGATCTACGAGCAGTACTTC
TRBV5-1	.	TRBD2	TRBJ2-5	CASSLGLAAGQETQYF	TGCGCCAGCAGCTTGGGACTAGCGGCGGGCCAAGAGACCCAGTACTTC
TRBV13	many	.	TRBJ2-3	CASSLDYFGDDRGFGTDTQYF	TGTGCCAGCAGCCTGGACTATTTCGGGGACGATAGGGGGTTCGGCACAGATACGCAGTATTTT
TRBV19	.	TRBD1	TRBJ1-1	CASSIGGTALEAFF	TGTGCCAGTAGTATCGGTGGGACAGCTCTTGAAGCTTTCTTT
TRBV7-2	many	TRBD1	TRBJ2-5	CASRFGQVETQYF	TGTGCCAGCAGATTTGGACAGGTAGAGACCCAGTACTTC
TRBV9	.	.	TRBJ2-3	CASSPRRVSTDTQYF	TGTGCCAGCAGCCCTCGAAGGGTCAGCACAGATACGCAGTATTTT
TRBV24-1	.	.	TRBJ2-2	CATSDWHSTGELFF	TGTGCCACCAGTGATTGGCACAGCACCGGGGAGCTGTTTTTT
TRBV6-2/TRBV6-3	many	TRBD2	TRBJ2-7	CASSYGGFDSSGKGYEQYF	TGTGCCAGCAGTTACGGGGGTTTCGACTCTAGCGGGAAAGGCTACGAGCAGTACTTC
TRBV28	few	.	TRBJ2-7	CASSSMGPRRERSSYEQYF	TGTGCCAGCAGTTCCATGGGGCCGCGTAGGGAACGCAGCTCCTACGAGCAGTACTTC
TRBV5-5	many	TRBD1	TRBJ1-2	CASSSRTGEFYGYTF	TGTGCCAGCAGCTCACGGACAGGGGAGTTCTATGGCTACACCTTC
TRBV30	.	.	TRBJ2-5	CAFLRRETQYF	TGTGCCTTCCTCCGCAGGGAGACCCAGTACTTC
TRBV29-1	few	.	TRBJ2-2	CSVYGMVNTGELFF	TGCAGCGTTTATGGGATGGTGAACACCGGGGAGCTGTTTTTT
TRBV6-5	few	TRBD1	TRBJ1-4	CASSYSLGQGNVEKLFF	TGTGCCAGCAGTTACTCGCTCGGACAGGGGAACGTGGAGAAACTGTTTTTT
TRBV28	.	.	TRBJ2-1	CASSSSHTVDNEQFF	TGTGCCAGCAGTTCCTCGCACACGGTCGACAATGAGCAGTTCTTC
TRBV19	.	.	TRBJ2-1	CASSMGLRNEQFF	TGTGCCAGTAGTATGGGGCTGAGGAATGAGCAGTTCTTC
TRBV13	.	.	TRBJ1-3	CASSPGIGSGNTIYF	TGTGCCAGCAGCCCGGGGATTGGGTCTGGAAACACCATATATTTT